This is a list of T cell receptor beta chains from one sample in a study of blood T cell repertoires in COVID-19. Profiling relied on immunoSEQ multiplex PCR, and the TCRdb table lists in-frame clones only, not all of them. The table lists fewer than 150,000 clones, roughly 83% of them singletons, with around 12% in the top ten. Sequenced material: peripheral blood. Receptors originate from a woman aged 25 to 45 who had recovered from COVID-19. Both conserved end residues are part of each CDR3.

TRBV6-1	CASSDRGAGNTIYF
TRBV6-6	CASSLSGGALRSYNEQFF
TRBV7-8	CASSLASAPPAGYTF
TRBV19	CASSMGTGSSEQYF
TRBV11-2	CASSTSAGWSSYEQYF
TRBV9	CASMAGQGGTGELFF
TRBV7-9	CASSAGAYEQYF
TRBV2	CASSEELGLSGGALGYTF
TRBV6-1	CASSEGQLTDTQYF
TRBV7-2	CASSFPGANYGYTF
TRBV9	CASNRGYGYTF
TRBV7-9	CASSPQGQPQHF
TRBV6-5	CASSPPGLATYGYTF
TRBV7-8	CASSLRGGGKRTYNEQFF
TRBV10-3	CAISESTLGGLNYGYTF
TRBV7-7	CASSLGREHETQYF
TRBV7-7	CASSLDGTSGEGNPYEQYF
TRBV19	CASSSGGTDTQYF
TRBV19	CASSETGSNNQPQHF
TRBV4-1	CASSQVGGGNEQFF
TRBV5-6	CASSLEGQGLDTEAFF
TRBV2	CASSAAGYLSEDGYTF
TRBV25-1	CASSEFGSSYNEQFF
TRBV10-3	CAISVEHKTGADYTF
TRBV30	CAIQTDSGNTIYF
TRBV7-9	CASSLTGMGTDTQYF
TRBV19	CASMGDYGYTF
TRBV11-3	CASSLGAQGLYEQYF
TRBV2	CASSHPGGLRSTEAFF
TRBV2	CASSEGTYSGANVLTF
TRBV6-5	CASTELGEKLFF
TRBV12-3/TRBV12-4	CANKDNYYGYTF
TRBV24-1	CATSAGQRAGTDTQYF
TRBV19	CASSPEAGNYGYTF
TRBV7-8	CASSLGASNQPQHF
TRBV9	CASSSLILGGRAYNEQFF
TRBV10-1	CASRGQLNTEAFF
TRBV10-1	CASSLTGDQPQHF